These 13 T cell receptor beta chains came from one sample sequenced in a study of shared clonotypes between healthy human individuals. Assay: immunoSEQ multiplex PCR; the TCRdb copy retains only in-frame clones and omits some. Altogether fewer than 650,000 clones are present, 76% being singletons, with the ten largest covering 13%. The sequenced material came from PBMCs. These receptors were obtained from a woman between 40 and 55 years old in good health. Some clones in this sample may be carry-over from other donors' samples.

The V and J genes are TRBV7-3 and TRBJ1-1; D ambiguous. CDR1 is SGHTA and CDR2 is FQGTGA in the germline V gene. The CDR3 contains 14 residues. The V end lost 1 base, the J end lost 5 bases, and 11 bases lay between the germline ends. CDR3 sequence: CASSLMGLGTEAFF. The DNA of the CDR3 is TGTGCCAGCAGCTTAATGGGGTTAGGGACTGAAGCTTTCTTT.

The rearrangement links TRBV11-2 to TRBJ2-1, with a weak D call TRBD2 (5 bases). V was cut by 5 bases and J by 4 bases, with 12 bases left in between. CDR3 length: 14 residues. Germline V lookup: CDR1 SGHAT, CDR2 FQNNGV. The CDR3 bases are TGTGCCAGCAGCCGGGATCTAGGTTACAATGAGCAGTTCTTC. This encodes CASSRDLGYNEQFF.

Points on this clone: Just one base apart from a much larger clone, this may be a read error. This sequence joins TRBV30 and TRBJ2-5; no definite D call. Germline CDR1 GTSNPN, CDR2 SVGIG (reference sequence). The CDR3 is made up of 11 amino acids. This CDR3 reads CVWETKETQYF. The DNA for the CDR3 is TGTGTCTGGGAAACAAAAGAGACCCAGTACTTC.

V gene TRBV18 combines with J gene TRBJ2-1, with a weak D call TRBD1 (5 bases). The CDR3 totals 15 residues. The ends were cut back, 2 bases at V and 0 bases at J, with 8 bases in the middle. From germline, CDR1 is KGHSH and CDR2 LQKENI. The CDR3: CASSPRGPSYNEQFF. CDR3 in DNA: TGTGCCAGCTCACCAAGGGGCCCCTCCTACAATGAGCAGTTCTTC.

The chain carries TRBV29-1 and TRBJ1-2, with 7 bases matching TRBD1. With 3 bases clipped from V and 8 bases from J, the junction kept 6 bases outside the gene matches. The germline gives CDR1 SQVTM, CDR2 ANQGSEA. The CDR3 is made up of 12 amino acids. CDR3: CSVERQGLGYTF. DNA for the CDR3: TGCAGCGTTGAGAGACAGGGATTAGGCTACACCTTC.

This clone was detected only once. CDR3 sequence reads: CASSSRAGGPDNEQFF. CDR3 nucleotide sequence: TGTGCCAGCAGCTCGCGAGCGGGAGGGCCGGACAATGAGCAGTTCTTC. The chain links TRBV11-3 to TRBJ2-1; 10 bases match TRBD2. With 4 bases clipped from V and 5 bases from J, the junction kept 8 bases outside the gene matches. The CDR3 sequence is 16 residues long. The germline gives CDR1 SGHNT, CDR2 YENEEA.

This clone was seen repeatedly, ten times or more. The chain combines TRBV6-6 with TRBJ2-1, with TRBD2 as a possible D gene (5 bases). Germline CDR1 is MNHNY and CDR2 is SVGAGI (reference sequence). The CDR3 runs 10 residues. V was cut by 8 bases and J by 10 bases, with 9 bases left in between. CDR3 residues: CASGSVEQFF. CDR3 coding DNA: TGTGCCAGCGGGAGCGTAGAGCAGTTCTTC.

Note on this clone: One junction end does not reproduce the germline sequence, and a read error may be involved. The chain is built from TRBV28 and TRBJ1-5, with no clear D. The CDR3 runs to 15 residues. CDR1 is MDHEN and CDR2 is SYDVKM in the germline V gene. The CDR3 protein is CASSPIELSNQPQHF. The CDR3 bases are TGTGCCAGCAGTCCGATCGAGCTTAGCAACCAGCCCCAGCATTTT.

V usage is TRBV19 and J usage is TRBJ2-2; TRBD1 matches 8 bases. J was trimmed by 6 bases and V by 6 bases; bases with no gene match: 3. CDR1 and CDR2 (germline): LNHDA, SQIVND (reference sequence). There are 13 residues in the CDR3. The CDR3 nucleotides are TGTGCCAGTAGAGGACAGGGTCCCGGGGAGCTGTTTTTT. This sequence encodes CASRGQGPGELFF.

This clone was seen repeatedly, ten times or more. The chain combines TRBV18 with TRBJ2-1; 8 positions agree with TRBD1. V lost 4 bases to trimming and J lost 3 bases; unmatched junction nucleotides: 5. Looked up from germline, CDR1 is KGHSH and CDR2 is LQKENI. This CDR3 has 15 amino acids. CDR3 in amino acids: CASSLGQGHYNEQFF. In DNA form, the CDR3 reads TGTGCCAGCTCACTTGGACAGGGTCACTACAATGAGCAGTTCTTC.

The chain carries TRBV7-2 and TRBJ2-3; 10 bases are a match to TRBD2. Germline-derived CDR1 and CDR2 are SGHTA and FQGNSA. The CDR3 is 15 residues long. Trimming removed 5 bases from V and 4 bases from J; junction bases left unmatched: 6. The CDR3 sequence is CASSRDGTSADTQYF. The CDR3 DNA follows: TGTGCCAGCAGCCGAGACGGGACTAGCGCAGATACGCAGTATTTT.

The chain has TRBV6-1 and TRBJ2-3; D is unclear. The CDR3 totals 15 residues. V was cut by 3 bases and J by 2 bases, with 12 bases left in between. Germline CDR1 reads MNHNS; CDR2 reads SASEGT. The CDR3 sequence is CASSDPGLVTDTQYF. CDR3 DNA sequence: TGTGCCAGCAGTGACCCGGGCCTGGTCACAGATACGCAGTATTTT.

The CDR3 nucleotides read TGTGCCACCAGCAGAGATCGAGGTCCAGAGGCTCAGCAGTACTTC. It is translated as CATSRDRGPEAQQYF. The genes are TRBV15 and TRBJ2-7; unclear D gene. The CDR3 runs to 15 residues. The V gene's germline CDR1 is LNHNV and CDR2 YYDKDF (reference sequence). V lost 0 bases and J lost 8, with 17 bases in between.